This T cell receptor beta chain was captured in a study of post-analysis software for immune sequencing data. Study-level findings and limits: Among about 5 TRBV segments more frequent in patients than controls were TRBV5-6, TRBV5-1 and TRBV20-1.

With 5 bases clipped from V and 0 bases from J, the junction kept 8 bases outside the gene matches. The CDR3 has 17 residues. Germline values: CDR1 SEHNR, CDR2 FQNEAQ (reference sequence). Unique molecular identifiers were present in the TCR beta cDNA libraries. In TCRdb, the PCR reads were re-called with MiXCR into one record per CDR3 protein. The data contain hundreds of thousands of distinct CDR3 sequences, roughly 58% of them singletons. Notes on this clonotype: Its antigen is as yet unknown.

Sequencing was performed on blood. J is TRBJ1-5 and V is TRBV7-9, with 9 bases matching TRBD1. The TCR originated in a girl aged 5 to 17 with multiple sclerosis. CDR3 in amino acids: CASSGEGQGYSNQPQHF. The CDR3 nucleotides are TGTGCCAGCAGCGGAGAAGGACAGGGGTATAGCAATCAGCCCCAGCATTTT.